A selection of T cell receptor beta chains follows, all from one sample in a study of T cell repertoires in cytomegalovirus infection. Which antigens these TCRs recognize remains unknown. TCRdb re-derived calls from the reads in MiXCR, one entry per CDR3 protein. The sample comprises about 890,000 distinct CDR3 sequences, roughly 30% of which are singletons, and 10% to 15% rests with the top ten. Specimen: cultured CD8+ T cells from PBMCs, collected from culture after CMV antigen stimulation. Receptors were obtained from a human donor in good health (CMV status not recorded). Some clones in this sample may be carry-over from other donors' samples. Each CDR3 is given with its conserved first and last residue. D genes are given only for firm matches. Rows give clone size only sometimes, using once, few, many, or a class for an expanded clone.

NA | TRBJ2-1 | TRBV7-8 | NA | TGTGCCAGCAGCCCTACGGGTCGCAACAATGAGCAGTTCTTC | CASSPTGRNNEQFF
TRBD1 | TRBJ1-5 | TRBV29-1 | NA | TGCAGCGTGGCAACAGGGGGCGAGAATCAGCCCCAGCATTTT | CSVATGGENQPQHF
NA | TRBJ1-1 | TRBV11-3 | many | TGTGCCAGCAGCGCCCGGGGGCAGGGAAACACTGAAGCTTTCTTT | CASSARGQGNTEAFF
TRBD1 | TRBJ2-1 | TRBV2 | NA | TGTGCCAGCAGCCCCCACGAGGGGGACAGGGCCCTAGAGCAGTTCTTC | CASSPHEGDRALEQFF
NA | TRBJ1-2 | TRBV25-1 | few | TGTGCCAGCAGTGAATATAAAAACACCGATAACTATGGCTACACCTTC | CASSEYKNTDNYGYTF
NA | TRBJ2-3 | TRBV11-1 | NA | TGTGCCAGCAGCTTAAAAGCGGTCACAGATACGCAGTATTTT | CASSLKAVTDTQYF
NA | TRBJ2-5 | TRBV12-3/TRBV12-4 | few | TGTGCCAGCAGTCTCACGACAGGTCAAGAGACCCAGTACTTC | CASSLTTGQETQYF
NA | TRBJ2-3 | TRBV12-3/TRBV12-4 | few | TGTGCCAGCAGTTTTCCAGGGGCCCAGGGGGATACGCAGTATTTT | CASSFPGAQGDTQYF
TRBD2 | TRBJ2-3 | TRBV27 | few | TGTGCCAGCAGTGCGGGACTAGCGAGCACAGATACGCAGTATTTT | CASSAGLASTDTQYF
TRBD2 | TRBJ2-3 | TRBV14 | NA | TGTGCCAGCAGCCTAGCGGGGGGGCCTCTCCTGCCGCAGTATTTT | CASSLAGGPLLPQYF
TRBD1 | TRBJ2-3 | TRBV20-1 | once | TGCAGTGCTATTCGGGACAGGGGGCGCGGAGATACGCAGTATTTT | CSAIRDRGRGDTQYF
NA | TRBJ1-2 | TRBV19 | few | TGTGCCAGTAAACAGGTGGCAGGATACACCTTC | CASKQVAGYTF
TRBD1 | TRBJ1-2 | TRBV12-3/TRBV12-4 | few | TGTGCCAGCGAAGGACAGGGGTATAGAGTGCGCTACACCTTC | CASEGQGYRVRYTF
TRBD2 | TRBJ2-1 | TRBV7-3 | few | TGTGCCAGCAGCTTAACTGGGACTAGCGCCGACAATGAGCAGTTCTTC | CASSLTGTSADNEQFF
NA | TRBJ2-7 | TRBV12-3/TRBV12-4 | many | TGTGCCAGCAGTTTACCGGGGGCAGGGGCTATCTACGAGCAGTACTTC | CASSLPGAGAIYEQYF
TRBD1 | TRBJ1-1 | TRBV7-9 | few | TGTGCCAGCAGCTTAGTTAGGACAGGGAAGACTGAAGCTTTCTTT | CASSLVRTGKTEAFF
NA | TRBJ2-2 | TRBV12-5 | NA | TGTGCTAGTGGTGTATGGACAGCCAAAGGGACCGGGGAGCTGTTTTTT | CASGVWTAKGTGELFF
NA | TRBJ2-6 | TRBV6-2/TRBV6-3 | NA | TGTGCCAGCGCCCCCCACCGCAGCTCGGGGGCCAACGTCCTGACTTTC | CASAPHRSSGANVLTF
TRBD2 | TRBJ2-1 | TRBV6-2/TRBV6-3 | NA | TGTGCCAGCAGTTGGCGGCGAGCGGGGGGGCCTCTCGACAATGAGCAGTTCTTC | CASSWRRAGGPLDNEQFF
NA | TRBJ1-3 | TRBV10-3 | NA | TGTGCCATCAGTGAGAAGGCAAACACCATATATTTT | CAISEKANTIYF
NA | TRBJ2-5 | TRBV6-5 | few | TGTGCCAGCAGTTACTCGGCCGGGTCAGCCTTTGGGGAGACCCAGTACTTC | CASSYSAGSAFGETQYF
NA | TRBJ2-6 | TRBV6-5 | NA | TGTGCCAGCAGTTCGCCGGAGTGGGGATTGGACGTCCTGACTTTC | CASSSPEWGLDVLTF
NA | TRBJ2-1 | TRBV6-5 | few | TGTGCCAGCAGTTCAACTCGATCGACTGGGCGGGGATCCTACAATGAGCAGTTCTTC | CASSSTRSTGRGSYNEQFF
NA | TRBJ2-3 | TRBV3-1 | NA | TGTGCCAGCAGCGTCCGACTGGGTACGGAGTTCACAGATACGCAGTATTTT | CASSVRLGTEFTDTQYF
NA | TRBJ2-5 | TRBV3-1 | few | TGTGCCAGCAGCCAAACCAAAGGGGCGAGGGAGACCCAGTACTTC | CASSQTKGARETQYF
NA | TRBJ1-5 | TRBV4-2 | few | TGTGCCAGCAGCCAAGAAGGGGGGTTTCAAACTCAGCCCCAGCATTTT | CASSQEGGFQTQPQHF
TRBD2 | TRBJ2-5 | TRBV7-7 | NA | TGTGCTAGCAGCCCGGGACTAGCGGGGGAGCATTTGGCCCAGTACTTC | CASSPGLAGEHLAQYF
NA | TRBJ2-3 | TRBV12-3/TRBV12-4 | few | TGTGCCAGCAGTTTGGGGTCCTCAGATACGCAGTATTTT | CASSLGSSDTQYF
TRBD1 | TRBJ2-7 | TRBV29-1 | NA | TGCAGCGTTGACACGGGGCCAGGACAGGGGGCCCGAGTTCCCTTC | CSVDTGPGQGARVPF
NA | TRBJ1-6 | TRBV20-1 | NA | TGCAGTGCTAGGGTTTTTGGTGAGAATGATAATTCACCCCTCCACTTT | CSARVFGENDNSPLHF
TRBD1 | TRBJ2-7 | TRBV19 | NA | TGTGCCAGTAGTTCAGACAGGGGGCGGAACGAGCAGTACTTC | CASSSDRGRNEQYF
NA | TRBJ2-3 | TRBV6-1 | NA | TGTGCCAGCTACTTAGATACGCAGTATTTT | CASYLDTQYF
NA | TRBJ1-5 | TRBV27 | NA | TGTGCAGCTTGGGGGGGCCCCAATCAGCCCCAGCATTTT | CAAWGGPNQPQHF
TRBD2 | TRBJ2-3 | TRBV7-6 | NA | TGTGCCAGCAGCTTAAGGACTAGGGGAGCAACAGATACGCAGTATTTT | CASSLRTRGATDTQYF
TRBD1 | TRBJ1-1 | TRBV7-9 | NA | TGTGCCAGCAGCCAAACCAGCCAGGGGGCCTACACTGAAGCTTTCTTT | CASSQTSQGAYTEAFF
NA | TRBJ2-3 | TRBV9 | once | TGTGCCAGCAGCGGCGGACAGTCCTATAGCACAGATACGCAGTATTTT | CASSGGQSYSTDTQYF
NA | TRBJ2-1 | TRBV18 | NA | TGTGCCAGCTCACAGGGACTTTTTAATCCGAATGAGCAGTTCTTC | CASSQGLFNPNEQFF
NA | TRBJ2-3 | TRBV24-1 | NA | TGTGCCACCAGTGATGAGGACGGGCTAGATACGCAGTATTTT | CATSDEDGLDTQYF
NA | TRBJ2-7 | TRBV27 | NA | TGTGCCAGCAGTTTTACGGGACCCTTATACTCCTACGAGCAGTACTTC | CASSFTGPLYSYEQYF
TRBD1 | TRBJ2-5 | TRBV7-9 | many | TGTGCCAGCAGCTTTTCCGGGACAGGGGGTCAAGAGACCCAGTACTTC | CASSFSGTGGQETQYF